Below are 8 T cell receptor beta chains sequenced from a single sample in a study of T cells in Graves' hyperthyroidism and ophthalmopathy. Amplified TCR beta CDR3 regions derived from RNA transcripts. First-round RT-PCR targeting the TCR CDR3 was performed with the HTBI primer set. One entry per CDR3 protein, called by TCRdb with MiXCR from the multiplex PCR reads. The data show hundreds of thousands of distinct CDR3 sequences, with over 15% seen just once and 16% held by the top ten. Sequencing used blood. The receptors were sampled from a woman between 45 and 60 years old with Graves' hyperthyroidism that later progressed to Graves' ophthalmopathy.

This clonotype was detected a few times. The chain combines TRBV27 with TRBJ2-3; D remains ambiguous. The CDR3 length is 15 residues. Germline V lookup: CDR1 MNHEY, CDR2 SMNVEV (reference sequence). V was cut by 1 base and J by 2 bases, with 10 bases left in between. This CDR3 is CASSLFSAVTDTQYF. The CDR3 nucleotides read TGTGCCAGCAGTTTATTCTCTGCAGTCACAGATACGCAGTATTTT.

This clonotype has just a few counts. The chain couples TRBV9 to TRBJ1-5, with TRBD1 identical over 7 bases. The CDR3 length is 14 residues. J gave up 5 bases and V 0 bases, and 2 bases lay outside the gene matches. Germline lookup yields CDR1 SGDLS and CDR2 YYNGEE. In nucleotides, the CDR3 is TGTGCCAGCAGCGTAGACAGGGGTGATCAGCCCCAGCATTTT. Its translation: CASSVDRGDQPQHF.

This chain uses TRBV13 with TRBJ2-5, with 12 bases lining up with TRBD2. The CDR3 has 17 amino acids. Germline CDR1 and CDR2: PRHDT and FYEKMQ (reference sequence). V gave up 5 bases and J gave up 5 bases; unmatched junction bases: 12. CDR3: CASSGLSSGGAGETQYF. The CDR3 nucleotides are TGTGCCAGCAGCGGCCTCTCTAGCGGGGGGGCTGGGGAGACCCAGTACTTC. Full variable domain (rest looked up from reference TRBV13 and TRBJ2-5): AAGVIQSPRHLIKEKRETATLKCYPIPRHDTVYWYQQGPGQDPQFLISFYEKMQSDKGSIPDRFSAQQFSDYHSELNMSSLELGDSALYFCASSGLSSGGAGETQYFGPGTRLLVL.

The chain has TRBV7-2 and TRBJ2-1; D is ambiguous. The V end was cut by 4 bases, the J end by 6 bases, with 10 bases between. The germline CDR1 and CDR2 sequences are SGHTA and FQGNSA. This CDR3 is 13 amino acids long. CDR3 sequence: CASSSTGPNEQFF. The CDR3 coding sequence is TGTGCCAGCAGCTCAACCGGCCCCAATGAGCAGTTCTTC.

This clonotype was detected only a few times. The chain uses TRBV18 and TRBJ2-7, with a weak D call TRBD1 (6 bases). Germline-derived CDR1 and CDR2 are KGHSH and LQKENI. CDR3 length: 15 amino acids. The V and J ends lost 5 bases and 3 bases respectively, with 17 bases between them. CDR3 residues: CASSSQGHYFYEQYF. CDR3 coding DNA: TGTGCCAGCTCATCTCAGGGGCACTATTTCTACGAGCAGTACTTC.

This clonotype was counted many times. This chain connects TRBV5-5 to TRBJ1-5; D is unresolved. The CDR3 extends over 14 amino acids. V lost 4 bases and J lost 2, with 10 bases in between. Germline assignment: CDR1 SGHKS and CDR2 YYEKEE (reference sequence). Here the CDR3 reads CASSTDGRNQPQHF. Written as DNA, the CDR3 is TGTGCCAGCAGCACAGACGGCCGCAATCAGCCCCAGCATTTT. Filled out from reference TRBV5-5 and TRBJ1-5, the complete variable domain reads DAGVTQSPTHLIKTRGQQVTLRCSPISGHKSVSWYQQVLGQGPQFIFQYYEKEERGRGNFPDRFSARQFPNYSSELNVNALLLGDSALYLCASSTDGRNQPQHFGDGTRLSIL.

Remarks on this clonotype: The junction departs from the called germline gene at one end, perhaps through a read error. The rearrangement joins TRBV14 to TRBJ2-5; D unresolved. Germline lookup yields CDR1 SGHDN and CDR2 FVKESK. The CDR3 consists of 12 residues. The CDR3 protein is CCMWQPPETQYF. The CDR3 DNA follows: TGCTGTATGTGGCAGCCTCCAGAGACCCAGTACTTC.

The J gene is TRBJ2-5, the V gene TRBV5-6, with D perhaps matching TRBD2 (6 bases). The CDR3 has 13 residues. The V end was cut by 4 bases, the J end by 5 bases, with 12 bases between. Germline loops: CDR1 SGHDT, CDR2 YYEEEE. For the CDR3, the DNA is TGTGCCAGCAGCAGGGGACTCGAGGAGACCCAGTACTTC. Protein: CASSRGLEETQYF.